A selection of T cell receptor beta chains follows, all from one sample in a study of blood T cell repertoires in COVID-19. TCRdb's table, derived via immunoSEQ multiplex PCR, lists solely in-frame clones and lacks some. The sample shows hundreds of thousands of clones, roughly 79% of them seen only once. The sequenced sample consisted of peripheral blood. Receptors were obtained from a woman older than 75 with acute or convalescent COVID-19. Each CDR3 is given with its conserved first and last residue. Each record gives: D gene, clone size, V gene, J gene, CDR3 DNA, CDR3 protein. D genes are given only for firm matches. Clone size is not always given. Where it is, it says once, few, many or a class for expanded clones.

d_call: NA; clone_size: NA; v_call: TRBV5-1; j_call: TRBJ1-2; cdr3_nt: TGCGCCAGCAGCTTTTTCCCAGGGCAGGAGGGAAACTATGGCTACACCTTC; cdr3_aa: CASSFFPGQEGNYGYTF
d_call: NA; clone_size: NA; v_call: TRBV4-3; j_call: TRBJ2-7; cdr3_nt: TGCGCCAGCAGCCAAGATTGGACCCCGGGGGAGCAGTACTTC; cdr3_aa: CASSQDWTPGEQYF
d_call: TRBD1; clone_size: NA; v_call: TRBV19; j_call: TRBJ2-1; cdr3_nt: TGTGCCAGTAGTATGCAGGGGGCGAATGAGCAGTTCTTC; cdr3_aa: CASSMQGANEQFF
d_call: NA; clone_size: NA; v_call: TRBV21-1; j_call: TRBJ1-5; cdr3_nt: TGTGCCAGCAGCGAGCGGGACCTTCAGCCCCAGCATTTT; cdr3_aa: CASSERDLQPQHF
d_call: NA; clone_size: NA; v_call: TRBV24-1; j_call: TRBJ1-6; cdr3_nt: TGTGCCACCAGTAACGGGAATTCACCCCTCCACTTT; cdr3_aa: CATSNGNSPLHF
d_call: NA; clone_size: NA; v_call: TRBV7-9; j_call: TRBJ2-5; cdr3_nt: TGTGCCAGCAGCTTACGAGGGAGCGACGAGGAGACCCAGTACTTC; cdr3_aa: CASSLRGSDEETQYF
d_call: NA; clone_size: NA; v_call: TRBV11-2; j_call: TRBJ2-1; cdr3_nt: TGTGCCAGCAGCTCCCGGTCCCTCGGGAATGAGCAGTTCTTC; cdr3_aa: CASSSRSLGNEQFF
d_call: TRBD2; clone_size: NA; v_call: TRBV3-1/TRBV3-2; j_call: TRBJ2-1; cdr3_nt: TGTGCCAGCAGCCAAGATTGGCGGGGGGGCAACAATGAGCAGTTCTTC; cdr3_aa: CASSQDWRGGNNEQFF
d_call: NA; clone_size: NA; v_call: TRBV28; j_call: TRBJ2-7; cdr3_nt: TGTGCCAGCAGTTTTACAGGGCCACCCTACGAGCAGTACTTC; cdr3_aa: CASSFTGPPYEQYF
d_call: TRBD1; clone_size: few; v_call: TRBV3-1/TRBV3-2; j_call: TRBJ1-2; cdr3_nt: TGTGCCAGCAGCCCACAAGCAAGGGGGACAGCTAACTATGGCTACACCTTC; cdr3_aa: CASSPQARGTANYGYTF
d_call: TRBD2; clone_size: NA; v_call: TRBV5-4; j_call: TRBJ2-3; cdr3_nt: TGTGCCAGCAGCCCTGGACTAGCGGGTGGTGCAGATACGCAGTATTTT; cdr3_aa: CASSPGLAGGADTQYF
d_call: TRBD2; clone_size: NA; v_call: TRBV28; j_call: TRBJ2-1; cdr3_nt: TGTGCCACCGAGTTAGGCGGGAGGGGATATGAGCAGTTCTTC; cdr3_aa: CATELGGRGYEQFF
d_call: TRBD1; clone_size: NA; v_call: TRBV5-1; j_call: TRBJ1-4; cdr3_nt: TGCGCCAGCAGCCCAGGGACAGGGGCTGGTGAAAAACTGTTTTTT; cdr3_aa: CASSPGTGAGEKLFF
d_call: NA; clone_size: NA; v_call: TRBV5-4; j_call: TRBJ2-1; cdr3_nt: TGTGCCAGCCAGCGCTATGCCGACAATGAGCAGTTCTTC; cdr3_aa: CASQRYADNEQFF
d_call: NA; clone_size: NA; v_call: TRBV21-1; j_call: TRBJ2-7; cdr3_nt: TGTGCCAGCAGCAAAGACCCCCCCGCTAGCGGGGGGGAGCAGTACTTC; cdr3_aa: CASSKDPPASGGEQYF
d_call: TRBD1; clone_size: NA; v_call: TRBV6-5; j_call: TRBJ1-2; cdr3_nt: TGTGCCAGCAGTTACTCCCGGACAGGGGGCAATGGCTACACCTTC; cdr3_aa: CASSYSRTGGNGYTF
d_call: NA; clone_size: NA; v_call: TRBV19; j_call: TRBJ2-4; cdr3_nt: TGTGCCAGTAGTACACAGGGACCAGCCAAAAACATTCAGTACTTC; cdr3_aa: CASSTQGPAKNIQYF
d_call: NA; clone_size: NA; v_call: TRBV7-2; j_call: TRBJ1-2; cdr3_nt: TGTGCCAGCAGCTCCGAACAGGGTATTAACTATGGCTACACCTTC; cdr3_aa: CASSSEQGINYGYTF
d_call: NA; clone_size: NA; v_call: TRBV19; j_call: TRBJ1-4; cdr3_nt: TGTGCCAGTAGTACCCTGGAGGGTCCTAATGAAAAACTGTTTTTT; cdr3_aa: CASSTLEGPNEKLFF
d_call: TRBD2; clone_size: once; v_call: TRBV2; j_call: TRBJ2-1; cdr3_nt: TGTGCCAGCAGTGTAACTAGCGGGAGGGTTTATGAGCAGTTCTTC; cdr3_aa: CASSVTSGRVYEQFF
d_call: TRBD1; clone_size: NA; v_call: TRBV15; j_call: TRBJ1-1; cdr3_nt: TGTGCCACCAGCAGCCGGGACAGGGGGAACACTGAAGCTTTCTTT; cdr3_aa: CATSSRDRGNTEAFF
d_call: NA; clone_size: NA; v_call: TRBV9; j_call: TRBJ1-6; cdr3_nt: TGTGCCAGCAGCGACCGGACAGCTACTTCACCCCTCCACTTT; cdr3_aa: CASSDRTATSPLHF
d_call: NA; clone_size: NA; v_call: TRBV14; j_call: TRBJ1-6; cdr3_nt: TGTGCCAGCAGCCCATCTTGGGGGGTAGGTTCACCCCTCCACTTT; cdr3_aa: CASSPSWGVGSPLHF
d_call: TRBD2; clone_size: NA; v_call: TRBV28; j_call: TRBJ2-1; cdr3_nt: TGTGCCAGCAGATTAGCGGGAGAACGGAATGAGCAGTTCTTC; cdr3_aa: CASRLAGERNEQFF
d_call: TRBD2; clone_size: NA; v_call: TRBV6-2/TRBV6-3; j_call: TRBJ2-5; cdr3_nt: TGTGCCAGCAGTTATTTGATTTCGACTAGCGGGGGTCGGGAGACCCAGTACTTC; cdr3_aa: CASSYLISTSGGRETQYF
d_call: NA; clone_size: NA; v_call: TRBV20-1; j_call: TRBJ1-4; cdr3_nt: TGCAGTGCTCCCATTAATGAAAAACTGTTTTTT; cdr3_aa: CSAPINEKLFF
d_call: NA; clone_size: NA; v_call: TRBV27; j_call: TRBJ2-2; cdr3_nt: TGTGCCAGCAGTTTAAATGGCAACACCGGGGAGCTGTTTTTT; cdr3_aa: CASSLNGNTGELFF
d_call: TRBD1; clone_size: NA; v_call: TRBV5-6; j_call: TRBJ1-2; cdr3_nt: TGTGCCAGCAGCTCGACAGGGACATATGGCTACACCTTC; cdr3_aa: CASSSTGTYGYTF
d_call: NA; clone_size: NA; v_call: TRBV7-2; j_call: TRBJ1-3; cdr3_nt: TGTGCCAGCAGCTTAGGCGGGCAGTCTGGAAACACCATATATTTT; cdr3_aa: CASSLGGQSGNTIYF
d_call: NA; clone_size: once; v_call: TRBV5-1; j_call: TRBJ2-7; cdr3_nt: TGCGCCAGCAGCTTGGAGGGAGACTACGAGCAGTACTTC; cdr3_aa: CASSLEGDYEQYF
d_call: NA; clone_size: NA; v_call: TRBV12-3/TRBV12-4; j_call: TRBJ1-2; cdr3_nt: TGTGCCAGCAGTTTAAATCAGGGATATGGCTACACCTTC; cdr3_aa: CASSLNQGYGYTF
d_call: TRBD2; clone_size: NA; v_call: TRBV7-3; j_call: TRBJ2-2; cdr3_nt: TGTGCCAGCAGCGGATATAGCGGGAGGGCCACCGGGGAGCTGTTTTTT; cdr3_aa: CASSGYSGRATGELFF
d_call: NA; clone_size: NA; v_call: TRBV7-6; j_call: TRBJ2-3; cdr3_nt: TGTGCCAGCAGCCCCGAGCGGGGCACAGATACGCAGTATTTT; cdr3_aa: CASSPERGTDTQYF
d_call: TRBD1; clone_size: NA; v_call: TRBV19; j_call: TRBJ1-2; cdr3_nt: TGTGCCAGTAGTCCGTACGGACAGGGGGCGTATGGCTACACCTTC; cdr3_aa: CASSPYGQGAYGYTF
d_call: TRBD2; clone_size: NA; v_call: TRBV4-2; j_call: TRBJ2-1; cdr3_nt: TGTGCCAGCAGCCCACCCGGGACTAGCGGGGGGCCCACCAAGAACAATTACAATGAGCAGTTCTTC; cdr3_aa: CASSPPGTSGGPTKNNYNEQFF
d_call: TRBD1; clone_size: NA; v_call: TRBV28; j_call: TRBJ1-5; cdr3_nt: TGTGCCAGCAGTTTCAGGGCGACAGGGGACAATCAGCCCCAGCATTTT; cdr3_aa: CASSFRATGDNQPQHF
d_call: NA; clone_size: NA; v_call: TRBV18; j_call: TRBJ2-5; cdr3_nt: TGTGCCAGCTCACGCCAGGAAACAGAGACCCAGTACTTC; cdr3_aa: CASSRQETETQYF
d_call: NA; clone_size: NA; v_call: TRBV3-1/TRBV3-2; j_call: TRBJ2-5; cdr3_nt: TGTGCCAGCAGCCAAGATCCCAGTACCCAAGAGACCCAGTACTTC; cdr3_aa: CASSQDPSTQETQYF
d_call: TRBD1; clone_size: few; v_call: TRBV24-1; j_call: TRBJ1-2; cdr3_nt: TGTGCCACCAGTGATCCGGCCGGGACAGGGTTTGGCTACACCTTC; cdr3_aa: CATSDPAGTGFGYTF
d_call: TRBD1; clone_size: NA; v_call: TRBV4-1; j_call: TRBJ1-5; cdr3_nt: TGCGCCAGCAGACCGGGACAGGGGATCAATCAGCCCCAGCATTTT; cdr3_aa: CASRPGQGINQPQHF
d_call: NA; clone_size: NA; v_call: TRBV5-5; j_call: TRBJ2-5; cdr3_nt: TGTGCCAGCAGCTTGTATACGGTTAACCAAGAGACCCAGTACTTC; cdr3_aa: CASSLYTVNQETQYF
d_call: NA; clone_size: few; v_call: TRBV5-8; j_call: TRBJ1-1; cdr3_nt: TGTGCCAGCAGCGGAACAGGAGGGTCTGAAGCTTTCTTT; cdr3_aa: CASSGTGGSEAFF
d_call: NA; clone_size: NA; v_call: TRBV28; j_call: TRBJ2-2; cdr3_nt: TGTGCCAGCGGGACCCGAACCGGGACTGGGAACACCGGGGAGCTGTTTTTT; cdr3_aa: CASGTRTGTGNTGELFF
d_call: TRBD1; clone_size: once; v_call: TRBV30; j_call: TRBJ1-1; cdr3_nt: TGTGCCTGGAACAGGGGGCAAGGAGGGACTGAAGCTTTCTTT; cdr3_aa: CAWNRGQGGTEAFF
d_call: NA; clone_size: once; v_call: TRBV21-1; j_call: TRBJ1-2; cdr3_nt: TGTGCCAGCAGCAAAGAGCCCTCCCGGGACAGGGGCGCAGGGGGCTATGGCTACACCTTC; cdr3_aa: CASSKEPSRDRGAGGYGYTF
d_call: NA; clone_size: NA; v_call: TRBV7-3; j_call: TRBJ2-1; cdr3_nt: TGTGCCAGCAGCTTAAGTCTGCGGGCTGAGCAGTTCTTC; cdr3_aa: CASSLSLRAEQFF
d_call: TRBD2; clone_size: NA; v_call: TRBV5-4; j_call: TRBJ2-5; cdr3_nt: TGTGCCAGCAGCTTGGCAGGCAGCGGGGTCCGAGAGACCCAGTACTTC; cdr3_aa: CASSLAGSGVRETQYF